The 23 T cell receptor beta chains below were found in one sample sequenced in a study of T-cell memory formation after mild COVID-19. MiXCR, run by TCRdb on the 5' RACE reads, gives a single entry per CDR3 protein. The sample yields roughly 200,000 distinct CDR3 sequences, around 19% seen once. The material sequenced was PBMCs or a T cell subset sorted from them (not recorded which). The receptors were gathered from an adult woman who had mild COVID-19 (a few samples of this study predate the infection). Cell type and time point are not known.

This clonotype was counted a few times. The chain recombines TRBV20-1 with TRBJ1-1; the D is unclear. V lost 0 bases and J 12 bases, leaving 11 bases between the germline ends. Germline V CDR1 and CDR2: DFQATT, SNEGSKA (reference sequence). CDR3 length equals 11 residues. CDR3 DNA sequence: TGCAGTGCTAGAGATCAACGGATGCCTTTCTTT. Translation gives CSARDQRMPFF.

This clonotype was counted ten times or more. This chain links TRBV14 with TRBJ1-2, with D unresolved. The CDR3 runs 12 residues. Germline V lookup: CDR1 SGHDN, CDR2 FVKESK. Trimming removed 4 bases from V and 8 bases from J, with 11 bases in between. The CDR3 loop reads CASSPWGGGYTF. CDR3 DNA: TGTGCCAGCAGCCCCTGGGGTGGCGGCTACACCTTC.

This clonotype was recorded a few times. The genes are TRBV12-3 or TRBV12-4 and TRBJ2-7; 7 nucleotides align to TRBD1. The CDR3 length is 16 residues. Trimming took 6 bases from V and 0 from J; bases not matched to a gene: 11. CDR3 in DNA: TGTGCCAGCAGCTTCGACCCCGGGACAGCCTCCTACGAGCAGTACTTC. It translates to CASSFDPGTASYEQYF.

This clonotype occurred a few times. This rearrangement joins TRBV21-1 to TRBJ2-1; TRBD2 is the table's D call and was not checked against the DNA. TRBV21-1 is a pseudogene locus. CDR3 size: 17 residues. This CDR3 reads CASSKKEETFVYNEQFF. CDR3 in DNA: TGTGCCAGCAGCAAAAAGGAGGAGACTTTTGTTTACAATGAGCAGTTCTTC.

This clonotype was seen only a few times. The V and J genes are TRBV6-5 and TRBJ2-3; tentative D call: TRBD2 (6 bases). The length of the CDR3 is 15 residues. Per germline, CDR1 MNHEY and CDR2 SVGAGI. The V and J ends lost 2 bases and 2 bases respectively, with 11 bases between them. CDR3 DNA sequence: TGTGCCAGCAGTTACGGAGGGGCGTCCACAGATACGCAGTATTTT. Protein: CASSYGGASTDTQYF.

This clonotype has a handful of counts. The CDR3 nucleotides read TGTGCCAGCAGCCCCCCGGACAGCCCGAACACTGAAGCTTTCTTT. Protein sequence: CASSPPDSPNTEAFF. This sequence joins TRBV7-9 and TRBJ1-1, with a weak D call TRBD1 (6 bases). V dropped 5 bases and J dropped 1 base, with 14 bases sitting between them. The CDR3 consists of 15 residues. Germline V gene lookup returns CDR1 SEHNR and CDR2 FQNEAQ (reference sequence).

A single count supports this clonotype. V and J are TRBV4-3 and TRBJ1-5; D gene uncertain. The CDR3 is 14 amino acids. V was pared by 0 bases and J by 3 bases, with 6 bases between. Germline loops: CDR1 LGHNA, CDR2 YSLEER. For the CDR3, the DNA is TGCGCCAGCAGCCAAGATTATGCCAATCAGCCCCAGCATTTT. It translates to CASSQDYANQPQHF.

This clonotype was detected once. The chain combines TRBV20-1 with TRBJ1-4; 8 bases fit TRBD1. The J segment lost 6 bases and the V segment lost 5 bases, leaving 8 bases of the junction unmatched. This CDR3 comprises 14 residues. The germline CDR1 and CDR2 sequences are DFQATT and SNEGSKA (reference sequence). The CDR3 spells CSADRGIGYEKLFF. For the CDR3, the DNA is TGCAGTGCTGACAGGGGAATAGGGTATGAAAAACTGTTTTTT.

This chain joins TRBV5-1 and TRBJ2-7, with D perhaps matching TRBD2 (6 bases). V was cut by 3 bases and J by 6 bases, with 13 bases left in between. The CDR3 extends over 13 amino acids. Germline loops: CDR1 SGHRS, CDR2 YFSETQ. CDR3 DNA: TGCGCCAGCAGCTCGCCCGGGGGAGGCGAGCAGTACTTC. Translating it yields CASSSPGGGEQYF.

The rearrangement links TRBV6-6 to TRBJ2-1; 8 nucleotides line up with TRBD2. Losses at the gene ends were 0 bases for V and 7 bases for J; bases not matched to a gene: 11. Looked up from germline, CDR1 is MNHNY and CDR2 is SVGAGI (reference sequence). The CDR3 is 17 residues long. The CDR3 loop reads CASSYSRGGLGGNEQFF. The CDR3 DNA is TGTGCCAGCAGTTACTCCCGGGGGGGTCTTGGTGGTAATGAGCAGTTCTTC.

This sequence joins TRBV7-9 and TRBJ1-2; D remains unclear. The V end lost 1 base, the J end lost 7 bases, and 13 bases lay between the germline ends. The CDR3 has 14 residues. CDR1 SEHNR and CDR2 FQNEAQ come from the germline V gene (reference sequence). In DNA, the CDR3 is TGTGCCAGCAGCTTAGGGACTAACCGCTTTGGCTACACCTTC. Its translation is CASSLGTNRFGYTF.

This clonotype has at least ten counts. V gene TRBV5-6 combines with J gene TRBJ2-5, with 7 bases fitting TRBD1. CDR3 length equals 15 residues. Germline CDR1 and CDR2: SGHDT and YYEEEE. Unmatched junction bases numbered 12, after V lost 2 bases and J lost 8 bases. Here the CDR3 reads CASSLLTGQQRTQYF. The CDR3, as DNA: TGTGCCAGCAGCTTACTTACGGGACAGCAAAGAACCCAGTACTTC.

This clonotype has only a few counts. The chain is built from TRBV15 and TRBJ2-5; D could derive from TRBD1 or TRBD2 (6 bases each). V was pared by 2 bases and J by 2 bases, with 15 bases between. Germline CDR1 is LNHNV and CDR2 is YYDKDF (reference sequence). The CDR3 runs 16 residues. The chain's CDR3 is CATSRKTWGAQETQYF. The CDR3 nucleotides are TGTGCCACCAGCAGAAAGACATGGGGGGCTCAAGAGACCCAGTACTTC.

The V call is TRBV7-8, the J call TRBJ1-1; 7 bases align to TRBD1. The V segment lost 4 bases and the J segment 9 bases; nucleotides outside the gene matches: 11. The CDR3 has 14 amino acids. Germline V CDR1 and CDR2: SGHVS, FQNEAQ. The DNA of the CDR3 is TGTGCCAGCAGCTCACGACGAGACAGGGCACAAGCTTTCTTT. Translated, it gives CASSSRRDRAQAFF.

This clonotype was observed a handful of times. The chain links TRBV27 to TRBJ1-2; the D is unclear. Germline V gives CDR1 MNHEY, CDR2 SMNVEV (reference sequence). This CDR3 region has 13 residues. Trimming left V 4 bases short and J 0 bases short, with 6 bases between. The CDR3 region is CASSYNSNYGYTF. CDR3 DNA sequence: TGTGCCAGCAGTTATAACTCTAACTATGGCTACACCTTC.

This clonotype was seen a handful of times. This rearrangement joins TRBV5-1 to TRBJ2-5; D might be TRBD1 or TRBD2, each matching 6 bases. The germline V gene encodes CDR1 SGHRS and CDR2 YFSETQ. Deletions cut 4 bases from V and 4 bases from J, with 11 bases between. The CDR3 runs to 13 residues. Here the CDR3 DNA reads TGCGCCAGCAGCGGGGGGCCGGCAGAGACCCAGTACTTC. Its translation is CASSGGPAETQYF.

This chain connects TRBV4-1 to TRBJ2-5, with TRBD2 matching over 8 bases. This CDR3 has 15 amino acids. With V trimmed by 4 bases and J by 4 bases, 8 bases remained unmatched. Germline CDR1 and CDR2: MGHRA and YSYEKL. The CDR3 here is CASSLLAGTRETQYF. The CDR3 coding sequence is TGCGCCAGCAGCCTTTTAGCGGGAACTAGAGAGACCCAGTACTTC.

The chain carries TRBV3-1 and TRBJ2-3; D unresolved. V gave up 4 bases and J gave up 7 bases, with 12 bases separating them. In germline, CDR1 is LGHDT, CDR2 YNNKEL (reference sequence). The CDR3 runs to 13 residues. The CDR3 here is CASSLDDPNTQYF. In nucleotides, the CDR3 is TGTGCCAGCAGCCTTGACGACCCGAATACGCAGTATTTT.

The V and J genes are TRBV12-3 or TRBV12-4 and TRBJ2-7; weak D call: TRBD1 (6 bases). CDR3 length: 14 residues. V shed 1 base and J shed 2 bases, with 9 bases lying between them. The CDR3 nucleotides are TGTGCCAGCAGTTTAGACAGGGTAGCCTACGAGCAGTACTTC. Protein sequence: CASSLDRVAYEQYF.

In its sample, this clonotype was seen a few times. CDR3 region: CASSSGLAGVQTDTQYF. Here the CDR3 DNA reads TGTGCCAGCAGCTCCGGACTAGCGGGAGTACAGACAGATACGCAGTATTTT. The chain is built from TRBV7-2 and TRBJ2-3; 13 bases map to TRBD2. Germline V gene sequence: CDR1 SGHTA, CDR2 FQGNSA. The V gene end was trimmed by 4 bases and the J gene end by 3 bases; junction bases not matched to a gene: 7. There are 17 residues in the CDR3. Filled out from reference TRBV7-2 and TRBJ2-3, the complete variable domain reads GAGVSQSPSNKVTEKGKDVELRCDPISGHTALYWYRQSLGQGLEFLIYFQGNSAPDKSGLPSDRFSAERTGGSVSTLTIQRTQQEDSAVYLCASSSGLAGVQTDTQYFGPGTRLTVL.

V gene TRBV20-1 combines with J gene TRBJ2-3; 9 positions agree with TRBD2. Germline V gene data show CDR1 as DFQATT and CDR2 as SNEGSKA (reference sequence). The length of the CDR3 is 12 residues. CDR3 sequence (DNA): TGCAGGGTACCTAGCGGGGCCGGTACGCAGTATTTT. This codes for CRVPSGAGTQYF.

This clonotype has just a few counts. The V call is TRBV12-3 or TRBV12-4, the J call TRBJ2-7, with 11 bases identical to TRBD2. V gave up 3 bases and J gave up 0 bases; unmatched junction bases: 7. The CDR3 runs to 17 residues. The CDR3 reads CASSFSTGTSGSYEQYF. In DNA, the CDR3 is TGTGCCAGCAGTTTCTCCACCGGGACTAGCGGCTCCTACGAGCAGTACTTC.

J is TRBJ1-2 and V is TRBV4-1; 7 positions agree with TRBD1. The CDR3 consists of 15 residues. J was trimmed by 6 bases and V by 3 bases; bases with no gene match: 10. Germline values: CDR1 MGHRA, CDR2 YSYEKL. This CDR3 reads CASSQVGQRGDGYTF. The CDR3, as DNA: TGCGCCAGCAGCCAGGTGGGACAGCGCGGAGATGGCTACACCTTC.